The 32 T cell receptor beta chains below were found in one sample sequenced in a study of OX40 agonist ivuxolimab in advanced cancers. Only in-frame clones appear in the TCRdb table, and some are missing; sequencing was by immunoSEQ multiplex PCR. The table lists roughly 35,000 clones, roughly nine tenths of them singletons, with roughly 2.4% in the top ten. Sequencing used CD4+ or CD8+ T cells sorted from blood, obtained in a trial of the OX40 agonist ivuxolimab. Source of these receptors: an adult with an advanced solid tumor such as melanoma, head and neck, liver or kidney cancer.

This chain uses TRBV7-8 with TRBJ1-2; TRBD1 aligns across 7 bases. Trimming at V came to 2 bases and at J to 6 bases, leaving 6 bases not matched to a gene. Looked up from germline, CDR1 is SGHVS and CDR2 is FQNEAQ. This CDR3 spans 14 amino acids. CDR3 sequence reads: CASSLRQGVDGYTF. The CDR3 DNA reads TGTGCCAGCAGCTTACGACAGGGTGTCGATGGCTACACCTTC.

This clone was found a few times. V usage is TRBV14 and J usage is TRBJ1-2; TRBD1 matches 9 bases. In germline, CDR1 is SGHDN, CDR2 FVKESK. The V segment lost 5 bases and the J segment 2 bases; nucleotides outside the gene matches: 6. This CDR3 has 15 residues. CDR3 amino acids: CASSEGTGLNYGYTF. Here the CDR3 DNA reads TGTGCCAGCAGCGAGGGGACAGGGCTAAACTATGGCTACACCTTC.

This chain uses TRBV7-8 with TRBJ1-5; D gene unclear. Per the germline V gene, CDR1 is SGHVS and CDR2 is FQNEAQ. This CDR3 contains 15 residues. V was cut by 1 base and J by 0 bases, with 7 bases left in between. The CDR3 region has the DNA TGTGCCAGCAGCTTAGGACGGATTAGCAATCAGCCCCAGCATTTT. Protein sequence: CASSLGRISNQPQHF.

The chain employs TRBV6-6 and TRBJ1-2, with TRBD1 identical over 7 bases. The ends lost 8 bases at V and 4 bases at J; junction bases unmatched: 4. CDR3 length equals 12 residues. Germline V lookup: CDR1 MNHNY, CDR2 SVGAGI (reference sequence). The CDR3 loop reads CASGGQPYGYTF. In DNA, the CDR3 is TGTGCCAGCGGGGGACAGCCCTATGGCTACACCTTC.

CDR3 DNA: TGTGCCAGCAGTCGAACCCCTACTGACGCGACCGGCACAGATACGCAGTATTTT. It encodes CASSRTPTDATGTDTQYF. The chain joins TRBV2 to TRBJ2-3; D unclear. The CDR3 has 18 residues. Germline V gene sequence: CDR1 SNHLY, CDR2 FYNNEI. V shed 5 bases and J shed 1 base, with 22 bases lying between them.

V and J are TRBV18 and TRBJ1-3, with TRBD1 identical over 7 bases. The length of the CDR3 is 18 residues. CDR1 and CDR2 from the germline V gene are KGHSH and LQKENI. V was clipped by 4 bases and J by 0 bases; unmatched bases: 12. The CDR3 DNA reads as TGTGCCAGCTCACAACTCCCCGGGACAGCCGACTCTGGAAACACCATATATTTT. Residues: CASSQLPGTADSGNTIYF.

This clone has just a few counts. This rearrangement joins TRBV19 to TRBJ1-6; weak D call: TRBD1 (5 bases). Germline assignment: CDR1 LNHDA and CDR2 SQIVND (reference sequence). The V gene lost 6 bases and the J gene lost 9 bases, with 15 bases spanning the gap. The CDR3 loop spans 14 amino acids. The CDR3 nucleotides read TGTGCCAGTAGGGGGACCCTGATAGGTTCACCCCTCCACTTT. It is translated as CASRGTLIGSPLHF.

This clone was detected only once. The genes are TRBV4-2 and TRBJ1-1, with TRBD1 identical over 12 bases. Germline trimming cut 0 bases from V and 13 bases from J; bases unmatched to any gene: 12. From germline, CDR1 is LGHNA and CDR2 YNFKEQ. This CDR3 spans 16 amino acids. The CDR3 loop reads CASSQEFSGTGGLGFF. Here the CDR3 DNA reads TGTGCCAGCAGCCAAGAATTTTCCGGGACAGGGGGCCTCGGTTTCTTT.

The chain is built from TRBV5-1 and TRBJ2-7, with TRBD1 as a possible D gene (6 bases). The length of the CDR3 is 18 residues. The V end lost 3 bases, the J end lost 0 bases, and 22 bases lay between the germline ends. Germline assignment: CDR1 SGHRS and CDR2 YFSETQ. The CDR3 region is CASSSGPTQGRSSYEQYF. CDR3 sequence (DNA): TGCGCCAGCAGCTCCGGCCCAACACAGGGTCGGAGCTCCTACGAGCAGTACTTC. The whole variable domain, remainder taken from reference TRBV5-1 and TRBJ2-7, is KAGVTQTPRYLIKTRGQQVTLSCSPISGHRSVSWYQQTPGQGLQFLFEYFSETQRNKGNFPGRFSGRQFSNSRSEMNVSTLELGDSALYLCASSSGPTQGRSSYEQYFGPGTRLTVT.

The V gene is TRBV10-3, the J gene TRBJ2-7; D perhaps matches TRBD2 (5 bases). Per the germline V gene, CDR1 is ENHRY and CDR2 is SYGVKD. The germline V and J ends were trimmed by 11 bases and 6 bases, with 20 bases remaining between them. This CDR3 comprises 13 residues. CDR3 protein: CAAGRADPREQYF. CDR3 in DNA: TGTGCCGCGGGCCGAGCGGACCCTCGCGAGCAGTACTTC.

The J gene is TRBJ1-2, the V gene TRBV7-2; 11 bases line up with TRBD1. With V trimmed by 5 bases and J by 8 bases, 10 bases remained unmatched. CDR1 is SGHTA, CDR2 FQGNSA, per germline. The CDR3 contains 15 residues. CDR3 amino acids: CASSLRTGGGQGYTF. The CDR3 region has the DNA TGTGCCAGCAGCCTTCGGACAGGGGGCGGTCAGGGCTACACCTTC.

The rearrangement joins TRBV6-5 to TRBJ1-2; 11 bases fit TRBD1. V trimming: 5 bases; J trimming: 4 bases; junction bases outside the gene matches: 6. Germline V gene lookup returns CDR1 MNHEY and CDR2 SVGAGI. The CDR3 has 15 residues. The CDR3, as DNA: TGTGCCAGCAGTACCGGGACAGGGGGTGGCTATGGCTACACCTTC. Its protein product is CASSTGTGGGYGYTF.

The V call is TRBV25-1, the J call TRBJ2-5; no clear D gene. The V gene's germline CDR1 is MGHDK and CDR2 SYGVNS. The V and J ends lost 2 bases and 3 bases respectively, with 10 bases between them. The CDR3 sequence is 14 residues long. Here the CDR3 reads CASSEAGDKETQYF. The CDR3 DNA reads TGTGCCAGCAGTGAAGCAGGTGATAAAGAGACCCAGTACTTC.

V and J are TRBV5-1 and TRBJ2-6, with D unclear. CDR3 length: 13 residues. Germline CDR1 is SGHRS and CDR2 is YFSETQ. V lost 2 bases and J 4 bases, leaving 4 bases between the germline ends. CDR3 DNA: TGCGCCAGCAGCTTAGCCGGGGCCAACGTCCTGACTTTC. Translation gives CASSLAGANVLTF.

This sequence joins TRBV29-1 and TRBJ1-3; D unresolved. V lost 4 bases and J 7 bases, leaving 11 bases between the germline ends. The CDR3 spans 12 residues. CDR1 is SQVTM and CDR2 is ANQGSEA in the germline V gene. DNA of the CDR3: TGCAGCGTTGCTTCAGGAAAGAACACCATATATTTT. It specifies CSVASGKNTIYF.

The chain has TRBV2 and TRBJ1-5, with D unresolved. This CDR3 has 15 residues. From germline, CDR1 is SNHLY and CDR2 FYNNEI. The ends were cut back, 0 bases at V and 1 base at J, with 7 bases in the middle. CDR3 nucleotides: TGTGCCAGCAGTGAAGCCCTCGGAAGCAATCAGCCCCAGCATTTT. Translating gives CASSEALGSNQPQHF.

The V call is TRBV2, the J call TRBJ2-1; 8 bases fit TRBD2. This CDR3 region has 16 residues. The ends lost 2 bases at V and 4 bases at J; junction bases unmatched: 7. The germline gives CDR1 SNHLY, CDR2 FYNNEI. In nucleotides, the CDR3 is TGTGCCAGCAGTGAATCAGCCGGGACTAGGTACAATGAGCAGTTCTTC. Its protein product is CASSESAGTRYNEQFF.

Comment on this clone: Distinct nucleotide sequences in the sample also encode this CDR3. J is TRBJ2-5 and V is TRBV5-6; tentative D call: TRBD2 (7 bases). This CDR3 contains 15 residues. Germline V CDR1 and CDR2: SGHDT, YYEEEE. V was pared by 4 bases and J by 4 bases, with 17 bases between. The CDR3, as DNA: TGTGCCAGCAGCGCTAGTGGGGGGGCCGCAGAGACCCAGTACTTC. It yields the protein CASSASGGAAETQYF.

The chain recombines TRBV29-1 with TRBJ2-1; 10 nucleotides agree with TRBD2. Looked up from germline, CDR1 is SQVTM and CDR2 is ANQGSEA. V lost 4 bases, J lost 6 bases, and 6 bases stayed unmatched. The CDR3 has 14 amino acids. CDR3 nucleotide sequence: TGCAGCGTTGCGCCTAGCGGGGGTATCAATGAGCAGTTCTTC. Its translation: CSVAPSGGINEQFF.

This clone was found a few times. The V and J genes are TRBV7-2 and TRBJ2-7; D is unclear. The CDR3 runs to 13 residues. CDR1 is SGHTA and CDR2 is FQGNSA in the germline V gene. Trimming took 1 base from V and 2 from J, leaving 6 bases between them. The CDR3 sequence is CASSLGYTYEQYF. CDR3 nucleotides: TGTGCCAGCAGCTTAGGGTACACCTACGAGCAGTACTTC.

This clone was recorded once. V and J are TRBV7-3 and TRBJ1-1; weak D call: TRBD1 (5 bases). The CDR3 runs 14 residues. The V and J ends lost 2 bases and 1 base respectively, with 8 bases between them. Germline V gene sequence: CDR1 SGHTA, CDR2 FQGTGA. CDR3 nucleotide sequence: TGTGCCAGCAGCTTAGACAGAACGAACACTGAAGCTTTCTTT. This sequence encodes CASSLDRTNTEAFF.

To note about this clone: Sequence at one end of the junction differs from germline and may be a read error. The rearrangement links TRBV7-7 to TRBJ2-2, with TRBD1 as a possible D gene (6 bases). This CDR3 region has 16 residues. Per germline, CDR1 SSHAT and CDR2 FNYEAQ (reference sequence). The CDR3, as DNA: TGTGCTAGCAGCCCCCGGTCCCGGGACATACCCGGGGAGCTGTTTTTT. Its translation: CASSPRSRDIPGELFF.

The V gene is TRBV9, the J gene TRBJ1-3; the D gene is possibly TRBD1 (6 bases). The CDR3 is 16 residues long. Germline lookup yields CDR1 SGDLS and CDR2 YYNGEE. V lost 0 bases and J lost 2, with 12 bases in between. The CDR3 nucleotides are TGTGCCAGCAGCGTAGGCTCAGGGGCCACTGGAAACACCATATATTTT. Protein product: CASSVGSGATGNTIYF.

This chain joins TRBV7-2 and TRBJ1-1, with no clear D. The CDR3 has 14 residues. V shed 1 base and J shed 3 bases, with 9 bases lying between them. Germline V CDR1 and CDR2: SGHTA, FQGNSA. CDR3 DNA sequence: TGTGCCAGCAGCTTAGACGCGGGATACACTGAAGCTTTCTTT. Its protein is CASSLDAGYTEAFF.

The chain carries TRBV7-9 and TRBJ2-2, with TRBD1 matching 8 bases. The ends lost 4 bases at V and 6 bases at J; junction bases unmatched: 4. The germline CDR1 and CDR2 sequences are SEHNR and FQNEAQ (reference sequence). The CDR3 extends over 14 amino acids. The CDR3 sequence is CASSSDRGAGELFF. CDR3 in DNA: TGTGCCAGCAGCTCCGACAGGGGAGCCGGGGAGCTGTTTTTT. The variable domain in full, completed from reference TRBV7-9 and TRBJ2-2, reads DTGVSQNPRHKITKRGQNVTFRCDPISEHNRLYWYRQTLGQGPEFLTYFQNEAQLEKSRLLSDRFSAERPKGSFSTLEIQRTEQGDSAMYLCASSSDRGAGELFFGEGSRLTVL.

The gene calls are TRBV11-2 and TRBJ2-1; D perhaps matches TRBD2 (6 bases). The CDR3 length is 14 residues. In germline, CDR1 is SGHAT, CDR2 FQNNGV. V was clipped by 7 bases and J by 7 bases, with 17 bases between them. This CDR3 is CASMSRLVRNEQFF. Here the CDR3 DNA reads TGTGCCAGCATGTCCCGACTAGTCCGGAATGAGCAGTTCTTC.

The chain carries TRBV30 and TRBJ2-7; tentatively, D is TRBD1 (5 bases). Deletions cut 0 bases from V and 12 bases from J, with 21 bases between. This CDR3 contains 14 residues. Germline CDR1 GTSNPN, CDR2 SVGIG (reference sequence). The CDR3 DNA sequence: TGTGCCTGGAGTGTGTCGCAGGGTAGATTAAAACGGTACTTC. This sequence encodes CAWSVSQGRLKRYF. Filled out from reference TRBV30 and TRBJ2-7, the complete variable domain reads SQTIHQWPATLVQPVGSPLSLECTVEGTSNPNLYWYRQAAGRGLQLLFYSVGIGQISSEVPQNLSASRPQDRQFILSSKKLLLSDSGFYLCAWSVSQGRLKRYFGPGTRLTVT.

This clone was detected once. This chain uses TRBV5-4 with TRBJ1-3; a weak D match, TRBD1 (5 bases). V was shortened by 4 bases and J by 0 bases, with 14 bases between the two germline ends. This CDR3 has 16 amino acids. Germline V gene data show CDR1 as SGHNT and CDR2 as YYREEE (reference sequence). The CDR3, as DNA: TGTGCCAGCAGCAGCGGACAAGGGTCCTCTGGAAACACCATATATTTT. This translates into CASSSGQGSSGNTIYF.

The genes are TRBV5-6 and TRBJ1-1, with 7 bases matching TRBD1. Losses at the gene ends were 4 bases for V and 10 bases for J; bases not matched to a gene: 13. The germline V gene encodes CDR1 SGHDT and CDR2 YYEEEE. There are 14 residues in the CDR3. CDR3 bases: TGTGCCAGCAGCCTGAAGGGGATAGGGGGCTTAGCTTTCTTT. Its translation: CASSLKGIGGLAFF.

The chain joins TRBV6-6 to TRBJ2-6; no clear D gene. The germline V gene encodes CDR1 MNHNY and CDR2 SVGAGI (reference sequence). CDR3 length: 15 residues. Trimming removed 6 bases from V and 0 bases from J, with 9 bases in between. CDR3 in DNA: TGTGCCAGCAGCAACGAGGCCTCTGGGGCCAACGTCCTGACTTTC. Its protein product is CASSNEASGANVLTF.

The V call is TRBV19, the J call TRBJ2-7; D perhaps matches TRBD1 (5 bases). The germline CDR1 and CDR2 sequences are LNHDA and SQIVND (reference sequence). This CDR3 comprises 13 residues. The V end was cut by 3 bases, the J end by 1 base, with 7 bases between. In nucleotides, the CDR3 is TGTGCCAGTAGTATGGACATTTCCTACGAGCAGTACTTC. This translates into CASSMDISYEQYF.

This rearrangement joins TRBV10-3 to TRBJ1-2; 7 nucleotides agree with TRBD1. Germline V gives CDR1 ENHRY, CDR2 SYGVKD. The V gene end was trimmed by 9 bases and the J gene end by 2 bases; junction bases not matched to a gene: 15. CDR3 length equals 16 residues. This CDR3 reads CAIWGGQTNSNYGYTF. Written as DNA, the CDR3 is TGTGCCATTTGGGGGGGACAGACTAACTCCAACTATGGCTACACCTTC.